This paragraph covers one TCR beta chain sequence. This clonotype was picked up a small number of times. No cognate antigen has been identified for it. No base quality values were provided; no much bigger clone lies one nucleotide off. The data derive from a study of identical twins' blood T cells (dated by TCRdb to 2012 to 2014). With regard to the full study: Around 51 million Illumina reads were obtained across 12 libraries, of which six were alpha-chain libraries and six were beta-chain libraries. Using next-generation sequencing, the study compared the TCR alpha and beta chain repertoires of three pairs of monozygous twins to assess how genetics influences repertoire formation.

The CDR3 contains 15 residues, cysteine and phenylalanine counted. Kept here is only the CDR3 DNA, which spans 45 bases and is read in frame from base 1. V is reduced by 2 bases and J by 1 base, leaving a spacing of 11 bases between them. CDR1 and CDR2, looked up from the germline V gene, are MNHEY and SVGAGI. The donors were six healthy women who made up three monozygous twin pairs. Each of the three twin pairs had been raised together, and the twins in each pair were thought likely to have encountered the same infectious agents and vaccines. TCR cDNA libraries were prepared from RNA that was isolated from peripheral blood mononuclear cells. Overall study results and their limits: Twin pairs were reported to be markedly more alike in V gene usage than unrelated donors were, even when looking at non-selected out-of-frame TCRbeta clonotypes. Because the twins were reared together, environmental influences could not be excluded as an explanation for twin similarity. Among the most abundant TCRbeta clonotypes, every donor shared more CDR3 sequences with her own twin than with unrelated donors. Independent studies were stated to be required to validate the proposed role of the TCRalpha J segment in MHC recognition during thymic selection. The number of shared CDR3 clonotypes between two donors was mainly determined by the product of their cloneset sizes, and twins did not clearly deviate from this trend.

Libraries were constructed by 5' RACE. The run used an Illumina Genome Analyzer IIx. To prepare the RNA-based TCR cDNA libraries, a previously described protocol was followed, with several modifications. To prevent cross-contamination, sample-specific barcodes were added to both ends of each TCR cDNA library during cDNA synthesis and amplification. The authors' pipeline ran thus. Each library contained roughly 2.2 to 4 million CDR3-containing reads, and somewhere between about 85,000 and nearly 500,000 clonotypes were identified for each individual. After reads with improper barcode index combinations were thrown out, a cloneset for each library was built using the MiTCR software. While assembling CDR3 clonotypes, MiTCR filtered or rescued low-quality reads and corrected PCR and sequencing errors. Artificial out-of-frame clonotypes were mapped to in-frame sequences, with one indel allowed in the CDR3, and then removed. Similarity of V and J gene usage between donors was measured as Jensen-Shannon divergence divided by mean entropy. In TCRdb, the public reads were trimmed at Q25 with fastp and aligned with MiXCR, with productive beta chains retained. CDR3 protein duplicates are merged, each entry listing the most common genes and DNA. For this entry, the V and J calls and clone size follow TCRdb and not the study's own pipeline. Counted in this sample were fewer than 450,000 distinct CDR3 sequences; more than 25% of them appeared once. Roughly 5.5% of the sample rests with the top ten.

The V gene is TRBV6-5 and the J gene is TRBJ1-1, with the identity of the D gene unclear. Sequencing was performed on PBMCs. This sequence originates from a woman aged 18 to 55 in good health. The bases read TGTGCCAGCAGTTACGCAGACACTCCGAACACTGAAGCTTTCTTT. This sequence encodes CASSYADTPNTEAFF.